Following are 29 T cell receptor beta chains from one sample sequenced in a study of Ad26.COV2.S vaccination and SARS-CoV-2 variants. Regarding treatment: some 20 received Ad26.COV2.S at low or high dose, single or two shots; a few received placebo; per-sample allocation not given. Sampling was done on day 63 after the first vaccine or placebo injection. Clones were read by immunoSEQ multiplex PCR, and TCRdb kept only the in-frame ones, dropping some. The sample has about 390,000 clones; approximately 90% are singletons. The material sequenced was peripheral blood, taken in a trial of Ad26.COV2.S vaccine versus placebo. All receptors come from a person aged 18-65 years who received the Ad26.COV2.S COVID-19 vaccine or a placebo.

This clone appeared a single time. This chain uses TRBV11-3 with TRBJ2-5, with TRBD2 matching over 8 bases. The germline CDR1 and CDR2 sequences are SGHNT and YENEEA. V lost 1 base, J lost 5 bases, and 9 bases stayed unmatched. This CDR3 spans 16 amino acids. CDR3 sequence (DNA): TGTGCCAGCAGCTTAGGGAGCGGGGGCTCGGGTGAGACCCAGTACTTC. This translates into CASSLGSGGSGETQYF.

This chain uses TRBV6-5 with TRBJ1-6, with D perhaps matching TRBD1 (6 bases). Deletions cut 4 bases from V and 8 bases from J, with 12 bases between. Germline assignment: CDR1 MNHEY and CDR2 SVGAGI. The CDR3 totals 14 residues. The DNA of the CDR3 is TGTGCCAGCAGTTTACAGGGTCTGGATTCACCCCTCCACTTT. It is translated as CASSLQGLDSPLHF.

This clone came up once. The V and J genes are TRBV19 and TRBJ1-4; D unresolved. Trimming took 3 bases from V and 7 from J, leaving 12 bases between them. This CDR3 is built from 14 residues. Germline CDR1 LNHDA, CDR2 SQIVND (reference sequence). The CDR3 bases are TGTGCCAGTAGTATCGGCGGGTGGGGTGAAAAACTGTTTTTT. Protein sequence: CASSIGGWGEKLFF.

CDR3 bases: TGCGCCAGCAGTTACAGGGAAAACACTGAAGCTTTCTTT. Its translation is CASSYRENTEAFF. J is TRBJ1-1 and V is TRBV4-3; a weak D match, TRBD1 (6 bases). The CDR3 totals 13 residues. Trimming took off 6 bases at V and 2 bases at J, with 10 bases between the two ends. Germline loops: CDR1 LGHNA, CDR2 YSLEER.

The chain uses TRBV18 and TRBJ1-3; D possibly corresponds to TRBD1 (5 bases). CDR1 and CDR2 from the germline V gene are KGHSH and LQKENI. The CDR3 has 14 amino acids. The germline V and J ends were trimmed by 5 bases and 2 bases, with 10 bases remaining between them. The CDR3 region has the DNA TGTGCCAGCTCAGACCAGGGAGCTGGAAACACCATATATTTT. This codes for CASSDQGAGNTIYF.

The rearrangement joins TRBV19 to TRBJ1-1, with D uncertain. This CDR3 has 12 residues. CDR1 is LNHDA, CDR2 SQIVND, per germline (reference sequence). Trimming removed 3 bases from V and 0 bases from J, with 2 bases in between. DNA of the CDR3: TGTGCCAGTAGTATGGTGAACACTGAAGCTTTCTTT. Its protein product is CASSMVNTEAFF.

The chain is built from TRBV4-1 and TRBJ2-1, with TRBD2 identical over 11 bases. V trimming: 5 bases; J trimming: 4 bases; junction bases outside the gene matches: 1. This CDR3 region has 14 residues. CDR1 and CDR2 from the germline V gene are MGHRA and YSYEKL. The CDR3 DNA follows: TGCGCCAGCAGCTTAGCGGGGGGGTACAATGAGCAGTTCTTC. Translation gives CASSLAGGYNEQFF.

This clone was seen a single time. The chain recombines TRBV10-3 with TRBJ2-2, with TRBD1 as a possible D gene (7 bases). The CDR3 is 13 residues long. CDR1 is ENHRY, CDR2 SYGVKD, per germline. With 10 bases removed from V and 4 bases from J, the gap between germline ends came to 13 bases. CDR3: CATGGQITGELFF. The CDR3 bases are TGTGCCACCGGGGGACAGATCACCGGGGAGCTGTTTTTT.

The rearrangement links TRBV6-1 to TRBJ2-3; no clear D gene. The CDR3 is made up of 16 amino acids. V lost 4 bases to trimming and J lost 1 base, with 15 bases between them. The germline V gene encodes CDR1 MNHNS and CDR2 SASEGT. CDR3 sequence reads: CASSVKSLTGTDTQYF. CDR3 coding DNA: TGTGCCAGCAGTGTAAAGTCTTTAACTGGCACAGATACGCAGTATTTT.

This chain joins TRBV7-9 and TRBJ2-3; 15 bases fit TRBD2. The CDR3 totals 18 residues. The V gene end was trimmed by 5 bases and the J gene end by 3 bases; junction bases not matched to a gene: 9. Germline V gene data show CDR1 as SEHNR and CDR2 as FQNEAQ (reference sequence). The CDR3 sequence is CASSLGLAGGRGTDTQYF. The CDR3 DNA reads TGTGCCAGCAGCCTGGGACTAGCGGGGGGCAGGGGGACAGATACGCAGTATTTT.

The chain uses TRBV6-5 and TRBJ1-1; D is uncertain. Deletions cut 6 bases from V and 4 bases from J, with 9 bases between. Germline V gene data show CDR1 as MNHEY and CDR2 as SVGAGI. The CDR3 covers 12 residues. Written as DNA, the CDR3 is TGTGCCAGCAGACCTACGAGCACTGAAGCTTTCTTT. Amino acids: CASRPTSTEAFF.

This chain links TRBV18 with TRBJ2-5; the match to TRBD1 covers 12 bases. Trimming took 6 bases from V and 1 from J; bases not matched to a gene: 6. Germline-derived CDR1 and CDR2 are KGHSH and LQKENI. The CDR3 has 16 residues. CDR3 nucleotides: TGTGCCAGCTCTTCGGGACAGGGGGCCGTCCAAGAGACCCAGTACTTC. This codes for CASSSGQGAVQETQYF.

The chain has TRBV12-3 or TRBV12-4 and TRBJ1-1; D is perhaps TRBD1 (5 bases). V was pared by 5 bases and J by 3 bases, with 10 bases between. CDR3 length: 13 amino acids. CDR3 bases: TGTGCCAGCAGTGCAGACAGCTACACTGAAGCTTTCTTT. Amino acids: CASSADSYTEAFF.

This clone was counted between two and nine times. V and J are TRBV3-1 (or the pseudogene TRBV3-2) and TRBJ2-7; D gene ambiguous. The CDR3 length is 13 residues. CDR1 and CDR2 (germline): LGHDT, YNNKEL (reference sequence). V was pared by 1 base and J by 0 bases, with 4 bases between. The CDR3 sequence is CASSQGASYEQYF. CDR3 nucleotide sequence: TGTGCCAGCAGCCAAGGGGCCTCCTACGAGCAGTACTTC.

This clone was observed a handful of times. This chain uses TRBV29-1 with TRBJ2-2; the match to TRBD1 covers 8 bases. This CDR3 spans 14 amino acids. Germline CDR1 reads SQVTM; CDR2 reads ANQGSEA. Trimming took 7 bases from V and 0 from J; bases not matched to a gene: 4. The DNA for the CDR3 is TGCAGCGGATGGACAGGGACGAACACCGGGGAGCTGTTTTTT. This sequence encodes CSGWTGTNTGELFF.

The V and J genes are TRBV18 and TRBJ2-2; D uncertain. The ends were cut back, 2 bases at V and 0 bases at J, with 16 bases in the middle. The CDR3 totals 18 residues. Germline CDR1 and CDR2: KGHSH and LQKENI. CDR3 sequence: CASSPMPAGRANTGELFF. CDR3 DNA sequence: TGTGCCAGCTCACCAATGCCGGCAGGTCGCGCGAACACCGGGGAGCTGTTTTTT.

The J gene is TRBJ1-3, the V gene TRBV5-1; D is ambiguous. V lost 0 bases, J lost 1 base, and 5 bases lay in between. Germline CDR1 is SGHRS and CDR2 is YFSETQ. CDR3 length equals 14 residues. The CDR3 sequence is CASSLAGSGNTIYF. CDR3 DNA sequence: TGCGCCAGCAGCTTGGCCGGATCTGGAAACACCATATATTTT.

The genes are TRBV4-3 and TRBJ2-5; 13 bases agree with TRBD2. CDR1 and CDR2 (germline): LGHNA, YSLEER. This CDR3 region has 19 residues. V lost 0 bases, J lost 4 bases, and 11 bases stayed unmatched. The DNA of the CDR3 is TGCGCCAGCAGCCAAGATCGCCTTACTAGCGGGGGGGCATCAGAGACCCAGTACTTC. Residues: CASSQDRLTSGGASETQYF.

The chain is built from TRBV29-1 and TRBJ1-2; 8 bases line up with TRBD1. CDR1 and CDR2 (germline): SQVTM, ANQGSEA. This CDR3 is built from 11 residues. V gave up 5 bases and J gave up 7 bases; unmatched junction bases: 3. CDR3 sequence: CSVSGGGGYTF. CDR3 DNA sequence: TGCAGCGTTTCAGGGGGCGGTGGCTACACCTTC.

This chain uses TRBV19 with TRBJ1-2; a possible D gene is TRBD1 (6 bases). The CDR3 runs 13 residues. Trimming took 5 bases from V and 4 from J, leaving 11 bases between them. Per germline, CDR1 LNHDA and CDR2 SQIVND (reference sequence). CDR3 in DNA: TGTGCCAGTAGTTCTTGGACAGCCTATGGCTACACCTTC. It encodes CASSSWTAYGYTF.

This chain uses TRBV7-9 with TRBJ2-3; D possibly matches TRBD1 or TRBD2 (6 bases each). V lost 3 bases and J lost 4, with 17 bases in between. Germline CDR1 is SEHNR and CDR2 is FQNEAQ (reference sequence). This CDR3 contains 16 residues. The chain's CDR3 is CASSFELGGKADTQYF. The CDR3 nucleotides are TGTGCCAGCAGCTTTGAATTGGGGGGCAAAGCAGATACGCAGTATTTT.

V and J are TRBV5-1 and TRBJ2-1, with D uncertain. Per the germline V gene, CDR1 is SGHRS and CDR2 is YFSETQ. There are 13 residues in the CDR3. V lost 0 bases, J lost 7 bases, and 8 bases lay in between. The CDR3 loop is CASSLDVRNEQFF. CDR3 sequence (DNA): TGCGCCAGCAGCTTGGACGTCAGAAATGAGCAGTTCTTC.

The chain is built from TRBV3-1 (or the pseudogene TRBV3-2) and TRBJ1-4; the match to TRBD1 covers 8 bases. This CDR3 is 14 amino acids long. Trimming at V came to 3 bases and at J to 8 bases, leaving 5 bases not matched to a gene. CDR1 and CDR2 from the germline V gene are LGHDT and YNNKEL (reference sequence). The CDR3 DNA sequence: TGTGCCAGCAGCCATGGACAGGGTACGGAAAAACTGTTTTTT. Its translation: CASSHGQGTEKLFF.

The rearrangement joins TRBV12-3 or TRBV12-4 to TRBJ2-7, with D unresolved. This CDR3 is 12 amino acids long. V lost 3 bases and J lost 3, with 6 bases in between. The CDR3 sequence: CASSFLLYEQYF. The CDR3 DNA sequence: TGTGCCAGCAGTTTTCTCCTCTACGAGCAGTACTTC.

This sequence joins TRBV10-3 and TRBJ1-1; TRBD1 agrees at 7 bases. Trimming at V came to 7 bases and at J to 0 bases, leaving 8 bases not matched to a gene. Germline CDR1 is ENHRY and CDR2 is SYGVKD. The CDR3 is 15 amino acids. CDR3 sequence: CAIKKGTVLNTEAFF. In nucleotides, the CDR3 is TGTGCCATCAAGAAAGGGACAGTTCTGAACACTGAAGCTTTCTTT.

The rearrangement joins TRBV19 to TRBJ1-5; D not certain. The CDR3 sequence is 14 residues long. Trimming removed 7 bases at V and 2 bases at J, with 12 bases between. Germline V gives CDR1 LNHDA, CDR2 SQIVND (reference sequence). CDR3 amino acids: CASNPKRGNQPQHF. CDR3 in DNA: TGTGCCAGTAACCCAAAGAGAGGCAATCAGCCCCAGCATTTT.

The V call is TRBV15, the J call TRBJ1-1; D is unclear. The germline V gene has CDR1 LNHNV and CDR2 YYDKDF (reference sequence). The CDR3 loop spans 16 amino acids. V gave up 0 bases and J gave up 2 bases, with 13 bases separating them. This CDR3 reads CATSRDLASRNTEAFF. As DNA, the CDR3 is TGTGCCACCAGCAGAGATTTGGCATCCCGTAACACTGAAGCTTTCTTT. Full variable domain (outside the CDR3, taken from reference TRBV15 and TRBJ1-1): DAMVIQNPRYQVTQFGKPVTLSCSQTLNHNVMYWYQQKSSQAPKLLFHYYDKDFNNEADTPDNFQSRRPNTSFCFLDIRSPGLGDTAMYLCATSRDLASRNTEAFFGQGTRLTVV.

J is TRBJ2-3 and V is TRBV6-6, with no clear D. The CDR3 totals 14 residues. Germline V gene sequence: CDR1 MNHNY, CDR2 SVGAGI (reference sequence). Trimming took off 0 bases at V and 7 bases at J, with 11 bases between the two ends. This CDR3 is CASSYSLDRNTQYF. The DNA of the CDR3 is TGTGCCAGCAGTTACTCCCTGGACCGGAATACGCAGTATTTT.

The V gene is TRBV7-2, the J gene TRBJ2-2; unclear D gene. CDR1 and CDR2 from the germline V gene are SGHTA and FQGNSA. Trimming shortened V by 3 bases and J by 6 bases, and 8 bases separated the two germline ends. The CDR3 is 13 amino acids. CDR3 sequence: CASSFFESGELFF. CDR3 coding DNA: TGTGCCAGCAGCTTCTTTGAATCCGGGGAGCTGTTTTTT.